The rows below give T cell receptor beta chains drawn from one sample of a study of T cell responses to AZD1222 COVID-19 vaccine. TCRdb's table, derived via immunoSEQ multiplex PCR, lists solely in-frame clones and lacks some. This sample has more than 70,000 clones; 70% to 90% occur once, and the top ten carry about 4.8%. This sample comprised peripheral blood, obtained on day 0 of MenACWY control vaccination. These receptors originate from an adult in good health. Both conserved end residues are part of each CDR3. A D gene is named only where the DNA matches it firmly. Some rows mark clone size as missing; the rest say once, few, many or name a class of expanded clone.

D: NA
V: TRBV7-6
size: NA
J: TRBJ1-2
DNA: TGTGCCAGCAGCCCGGGAGTCAGGGTAACCCTTAACTATGGCTACACCTTC
CDR3: CASSPGVRVTLNYGYTF

D: TRBD1
V: TRBV5-5
size: NA
J: TRBJ2-3
DNA: TGTGCCAGCAGCTCGGGACAGCTCACAGATACGCAGTATTTT
CDR3: CASSSGQLTDTQYF

D: NA
V: TRBV19
size: NA
J: TRBJ2-1
DNA: TGTGCCAGTAGTATAGATGCGGGAACCTACAATGAGCAGTTCTTC
CDR3: CASSIDAGTYNEQFF

D: TRBD2
V: TRBV7-9
size: NA
J: TRBJ2-1
DNA: TGTGCCAGCAGCCCAAAGGGGACTAGCGGGAACAATGAGCAGTTCTTC
CDR3: CASSPKGTSGNNEQFF

D: NA
V: TRBV30
size: NA
J: TRBJ1-2
DNA: TGTGCCTGGAGCGGCGGGTGGGACTATGGCTACACCTTC
CDR3: CAWSGGWDYGYTF

D: TRBD2
V: TRBV5-1
size: NA
J: TRBJ2-1
DNA: TGCGCCAGCACCTCACTAGCGGGGGGGCCGGCTGAGCAGTTCTTC
CDR3: CASTSLAGGPAEQFF

D: NA
V: TRBV5-4
size: NA
J: TRBJ2-1
DNA: TGTGCCAGCAGCGCGGGACTCCTGAGCTCCTACAATGAGCAGTTCTTC
CDR3: CASSAGLLSSYNEQFF

D: NA
V: TRBV9
size: NA
J: TRBJ2-7
DNA: TGTGCCAGCAGCCTCAGCGATGAGTACGAGCAGTACTTC
CDR3: CASSLSDEYEQYF

D: NA
V: TRBV12-3/TRBV12-4
size: NA
J: TRBJ1-1
DNA: TGTGCCAGCAATAAGGGGCAGAACACTGAAGCTTTCTTT
CDR3: CASNKGQNTEAFF

D: NA
V: TRBV19
size: once
J: TRBJ1-5
DNA: TGTGCCAGTAGTATTGGCGGGAAGAAGCCCCAGCATTTT
CDR3: CASSIGGKKPQHF

D: TRBD1
V: TRBV19
size: NA
J: TRBJ1-2
DNA: TGTGCCAGTAGTATGCCGAGACAGGGATTCTATGGCTACACCTTC
CDR3: CASSMPRQGFYGYTF

D: NA
V: TRBV6-5
size: NA
J: TRBJ1-1
DNA: TGTGCCAGCAGTTACTCTAGGGGGAACACTGAAGCTTTCTTT
CDR3: CASSYSRGNTEAFF

D: NA
V: TRBV7-9
size: NA
J: TRBJ2-7
DNA: TGTGCCAGCAGCCCGGGGGACCGAACCTACGAGCAGTACTTC
CDR3: CASSPGDRTYEQYF

D: NA
V: TRBV5-1
size: NA
J: TRBJ1-1
DNA: TGCGCCAGCAGCCCTCTGTTTTCGGGAAACACTGAAGCTTTCTTT
CDR3: CASSPLFSGNTEAFF

D: NA
V: TRBV19
size: NA
J: TRBJ2-6
DNA: TGTGCCAGTAGTATCAATTTTGCGCGGGCGGGAAGCTCTGGGGCCAACGTCCTGACTTTC
CDR3: CASSINFARAGSSGANVLTF

D: TRBD1
V: TRBV6-2/TRBV6-3
size: NA
J: TRBJ2-1
DNA: TGTGCCAGCAGCGACAGGGGTCGGAGCTCCTACAATGAGCAGTTCTTC
CDR3: CASSDRGRSSYNEQFF

D: NA
V: TRBV6-1
size: NA
J: TRBJ1-1
DNA: TGTGCCAGCAGTGAATGGCGGGTTGAAGCTTTCTTT
CDR3: CASSEWRVEAFF

D: NA
V: TRBV7-8
size: NA
J: TRBJ2-5
DNA: TGTGCCAGCAGCCGAGTTTGGGCTCCTCAAGAGACCCAGTACTTC
CDR3: CASSRVWAPQETQYF

D: TRBD1
V: TRBV5-6
size: NA
J: TRBJ1-6
DNA: TGTGCCAGCAGCTCTAACCGGGACAGGGGTTATTCACCCCTCCACTTT
CDR3: CASSSNRDRGYSPLHF

D: NA
V: TRBV6-5
size: NA
J: TRBJ1-4
DNA: TGTGCCAGCAGTTACAGGGTTGGTGAAAAACTGTTTTTT
CDR3: CASSYRVGEKLFF

D: NA
V: TRBV5-6
size: NA
J: TRBJ1-1
DNA: TGTGCCAGCAGCGTGCAGGGAAAGAGGGAAGCTTTCTTT
CDR3: CASSVQGKREAFF

D: NA
V: TRBV5-1
size: NA
J: TRBJ2-7
DNA: TGCGCCAGCAGCTTGCAGGGTTCCTACGAGCAGTACTTC
CDR3: CASSLQGSYEQYF

D: TRBD2
V: TRBV2
size: NA
J: TRBJ2-3
DNA: TGTGCCAGCAGCGGAACTAGCGGGGATACGCAGTATTTT
CDR3: CASSGTSGDTQYF

D: NA
V: TRBV20-1
size: NA
J: TRBJ1-1
DNA: TGCAGTGGCCTCGTGGGCCTAGAAGCTTTCTTT
CDR3: CSGLVGLEAFF

D: NA
V: TRBV15
size: NA
J: TRBJ2-1
DNA: TGTGCCACCAGCAGAGATATTATAGGCGGGGCAAACAATGAGCAGTTCTTC
CDR3: CATSRDIIGGANNEQFF

D: NA
V: TRBV2
size: NA
J: TRBJ1-6
DNA: TGTGCCAGCAGTGAAACCGGGACAAATAATTCACCCCTCCACTTT
CDR3: CASSETGTNNSPLHF

D: NA
V: TRBV6-5
size: NA
J: TRBJ2-4
DNA: TGTGCCAGCAGTTACGAAGGGGACATTCAGTACTTC
CDR3: CASSYEGDIQYF

D: NA
V: TRBV15
size: NA
J: TRBJ1-4
DNA: TGTGCCACCAGCACCAACGGGGGGACAACTAATGAAAAACTGTTTTTT
CDR3: CATSTNGGTTNEKLFF

D: TRBD1
V: TRBV3-1/TRBV3-2
size: NA
J: TRBJ2-2
DNA: TGTGCCAGCAGCCCTTTGGGACAGGGGGGGTACACCGGGGAGCTGTTTTTT
CDR3: CASSPLGQGGYTGELFF

D: NA
V: TRBV28
size: NA
J: TRBJ1-5
DNA: TGTGCCAGCAGTTTACTTGTCAATCAGCCCCAGCATTTT
CDR3: CASSLLVNQPQHF

D: TRBD2
V: TRBV7-3
size: NA
J: TRBJ2-1
DNA: TGTGCCAGCAGCGCTACTAGCGGGGGGGATGAGCAGTTCTTC
CDR3: CASSATSGGDEQFF

D: NA
V: TRBV19
size: NA
J: TRBJ1-2
DNA: TGTGCCAGTACCCGCCGGGACGCATCCTATGGCTACACCTTC
CDR3: CASTRRDASYGYTF

D: NA
V: TRBV11-2
size: NA
J: TRBJ2-2
DNA: TGTGCCAGCAGCTTAGATCGGGATGCCGGGGAGCTGTTTTTT
CDR3: CASSLDRDAGELFF

D: NA
V: TRBV6-5
size: few
J: TRBJ2-2
DNA: TGTGCCAGCAGTCCTCGCCTCGATGGGACCGGGGAGCTGTTTTTT
CDR3: CASSPRLDGTGELFF

D: NA
V: TRBV19
size: NA
J: TRBJ1-2
DNA: TGTGCCAGTACGAAACGGCAGAACTATGGCTACACCTTC
CDR3: CASTKRQNYGYTF

D: TRBD2
V: TRBV19
size: few
J: TRBJ2-2
DNA: TGTGCCAGTAAGGCGGGGGAGAACACCGGGGAGCTGTTTTTT
CDR3: CASKAGENTGELFF

D: TRBD2
V: TRBV4-1
size: NA
J: TRBJ2-1
DNA: TGCGCCAGCAGCCAAGTTACTAGCGGGGGGCTACGGTTCTTC
CDR3: CASSQVTSGGLRFF

D: TRBD2
V: TRBV6-2/TRBV6-3
size: NA
J: TRBJ2-1
DNA: TGTGCCAGCAGTTACTCGTCTAGCGGGGGGACGGCCTACAATGAGCAGTTCTTC
CDR3: CASSYSSSGGTAYNEQFF

D: TRBD1
V: TRBV13
size: NA
J: TRBJ2-7
DNA: TGTGCCAGCAGCCCGTACAGGGGCTACGAGCAGTACTTC
CDR3: CASSPYRGYEQYF

D: TRBD2
V: TRBV11-2
size: few
J: TRBJ2-3
DNA: TGTGCCAGCAGCTTTGTTAGCGGGGGGCCGCGTGATACGCAGTATTTT
CDR3: CASSFVSGGPRDTQYF

D: TRBD1
V: TRBV3-1/TRBV3-2
size: NA
J: TRBJ1-6
DNA: TGTGCCAGCAGCCAGGGGACAGGCTCTATCAATTCACCCCTCCACTTT
CDR3: CASSQGTGSINSPLHF

D: NA
V: TRBV7-3
size: NA
J: TRBJ2-1
DNA: TGTGCCAGCAGCTTCGACTGGAGCAATGAGCAGTTCTTC
CDR3: CASSFDWSNEQFF

D: NA
V: TRBV7-9
size: NA
J: TRBJ1-2
DNA: TGTGCCAGCAGCAGGGAGAGCTATGGCTACACCTTC
CDR3: CASSRESYGYTF

D: NA
V: TRBV19
size: NA
J: TRBJ2-7
DNA: TGTGCCAGCGGTATGTCGCCGAGCTACGAGCAGTACTTC
CDR3: CASGMSPSYEQYF

D: NA
V: TRBV3-1/TRBV3-2
size: NA
J: TRBJ1-2
DNA: TGTGCCAGCAGCCAGGACGGGACTGCCACCAAAGGCTACACCTTC
CDR3: CASSQDGTATKGYTF

D: NA
V: TRBV10-2
size: NA
J: TRBJ2-2
DNA: TGCGCCAGCACTGACTCCCGGACAAACACCGGGGAGCTGTTTTTT
CDR3: CASTDSRTNTGELFF

D: TRBD1
V: TRBV5-6
size: NA
J: TRBJ2-6
DNA: TGTGCCAGCAGCTTGGGTGACAGGGGAGGCTCTGGGGCCAACGTCCTGACTTTC
CDR3: CASSLGDRGGSGANVLTF

D: TRBD1
V: TRBV7-6
size: NA
J: TRBJ2-7
DNA: TGTGCCAGCAGCCGACAGGGGCCCTACGAGCAGTACTTC
CDR3: CASSRQGPYEQYF

D: NA
V: TRBV10-3
size: NA
J: TRBJ1-5
DNA: TGTGCCATCAGTGTTGATAGCAATCAGCCCCAGCATTTT
CDR3: CAISVDSNQPQHF

D: NA
V: TRBV15
size: NA
J: TRBJ2-6
DNA: TGTGCCACCAGCAGAGATTGGAGGGGGCGAGATCTTTCTGGGGCCAACGTCCTGACTTTC
CDR3: CATSRDWRGRDLSGANVLTF

D: NA
V: TRBV6-5
size: NA
J: TRBJ1-1
DNA: TGTGCCAGCAGTCAATTCAGACAGAACCCAGAAGCTTTCTTT
CDR3: CASSQFRQNPEAFF

D: TRBD1
V: TRBV10-3
size: NA
J: TRBJ1-2
DNA: TGTGCCACGAGCGTCGGGACAGGGGTCTTCGGCTACACCTTC
CDR3: CATSVGTGVFGYTF

D: TRBD2
V: TRBV9
size: once
J: TRBJ2-3
DNA: TGTGCCAGCAGCGGAAGCGGGGGGCGGGGAGATACGCAGTATTTT
CDR3: CASSGSGGRGDTQYF

D: TRBD1
V: TRBV18
size: NA
J: TRBJ1-2
DNA: TGTGCCAGCTCACCACCGAACTCTGGACAGGGGAACTATGGCTACACCTTC
CDR3: CASSPPNSGQGNYGYTF

D: TRBD2
V: TRBV29-1
size: NA
J: TRBJ2-7
DNA: TGCAGCGTGGGGGGGACTAGCGACTCCTACGAGCAGTACTTC
CDR3: CSVGGTSDSYEQYF